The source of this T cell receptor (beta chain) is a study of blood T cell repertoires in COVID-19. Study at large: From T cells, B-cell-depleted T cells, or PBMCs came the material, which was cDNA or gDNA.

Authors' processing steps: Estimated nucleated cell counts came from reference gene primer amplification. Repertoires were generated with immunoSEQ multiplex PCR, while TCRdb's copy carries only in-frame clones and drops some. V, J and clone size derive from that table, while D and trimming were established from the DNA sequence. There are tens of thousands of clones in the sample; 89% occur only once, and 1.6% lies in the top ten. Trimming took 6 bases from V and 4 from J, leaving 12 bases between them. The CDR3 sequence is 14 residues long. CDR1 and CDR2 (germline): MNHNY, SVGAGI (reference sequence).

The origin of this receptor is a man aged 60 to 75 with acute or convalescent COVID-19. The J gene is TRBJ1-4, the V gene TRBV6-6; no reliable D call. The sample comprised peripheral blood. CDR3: CASSPRGDNEKLFF. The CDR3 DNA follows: TGTGCCAGCAGCCCCCGGGGTGATAATGAAAAACTGTTTTTT.